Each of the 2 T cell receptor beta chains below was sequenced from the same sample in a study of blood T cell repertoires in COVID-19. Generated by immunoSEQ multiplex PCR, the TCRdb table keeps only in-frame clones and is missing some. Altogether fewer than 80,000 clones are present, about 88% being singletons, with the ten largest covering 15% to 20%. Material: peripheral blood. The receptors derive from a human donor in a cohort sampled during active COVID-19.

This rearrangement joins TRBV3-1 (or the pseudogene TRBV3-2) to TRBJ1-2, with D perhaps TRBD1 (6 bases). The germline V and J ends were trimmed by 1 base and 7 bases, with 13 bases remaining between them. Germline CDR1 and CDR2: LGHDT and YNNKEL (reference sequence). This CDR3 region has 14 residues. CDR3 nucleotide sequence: TGTGCCAGCAGCCAAGCTCGCGGGGGGCGTGGCTACACCTTC. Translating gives CASSQARGGRGYTF.

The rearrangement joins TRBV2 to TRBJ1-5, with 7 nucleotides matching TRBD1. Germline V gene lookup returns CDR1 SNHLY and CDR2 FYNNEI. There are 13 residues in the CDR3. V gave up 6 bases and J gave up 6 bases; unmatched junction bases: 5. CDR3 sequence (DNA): TGTGCCAGCAGGGAACAGGGGAGTCAGCCCCAGCATTTT. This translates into CASREQGSQPQHF.